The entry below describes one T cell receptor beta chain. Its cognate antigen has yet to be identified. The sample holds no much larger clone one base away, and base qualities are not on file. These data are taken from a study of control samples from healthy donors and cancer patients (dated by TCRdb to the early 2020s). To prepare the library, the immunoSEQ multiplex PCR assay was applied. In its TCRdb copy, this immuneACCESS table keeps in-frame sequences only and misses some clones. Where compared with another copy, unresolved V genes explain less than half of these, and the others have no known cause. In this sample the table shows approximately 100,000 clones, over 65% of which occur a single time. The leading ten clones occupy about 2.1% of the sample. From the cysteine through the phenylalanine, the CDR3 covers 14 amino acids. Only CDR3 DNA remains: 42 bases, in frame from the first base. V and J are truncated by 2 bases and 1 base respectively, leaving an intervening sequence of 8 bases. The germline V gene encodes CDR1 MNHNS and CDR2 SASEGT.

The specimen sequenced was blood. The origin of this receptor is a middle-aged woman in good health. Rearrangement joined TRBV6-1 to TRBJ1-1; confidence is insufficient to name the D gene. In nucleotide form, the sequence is TGTGCCAGCAGTGAAAATATGGCGAACACTGAAGCTTTCTTT. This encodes CASSENMANTEAFF.